This T cell receptor beta chain was captured by sequencing in a study of vaccination and CD4 T cells after COVID-19. Germline V gene data show CDR1 as MDHEN and CDR2 as SYDVKM. The ends were cut back, 6 bases at V and 2 bases at J, with 19 bases in the middle. The CDR3 runs 16 residues. Sample time point: late sampling 161 to 241 days after vaccination in a few convalescent patients. In TCRdb, the PCR reads were re-called with MiXCR into one record per CDR3 protein. The table lists about 39,000 distinct CDR3 sequences, around 35% of them singletons. This clonotype was seen ten or more times. The sequence was collected from a human donor who had recovered from COVID-19. The chain has TRBV28 and TRBJ2-5; tentatively, D is TRBD1 (5 bases). The specimen comprised CD4+ T cells from blood, sampled about 7 months after SARS-CoV-2 vaccination. In nucleotides, the CDR3 is TGTGCCAGCAGAGGCCATTCAGGGCTCGGGCAAGAGACCCAGTACTTC. This encodes CASRGHSGLGQETQYF.